Following are 29 T cell receptor beta chains from one sample sequenced in a study of OX40 agonist ivuxolimab in advanced cancers. Produced via immunoSEQ multiplex PCR; TCRdb's table is partial and in-frame only. The sample lists tens of thousands of clones, about 80% occurring once. The source was CD4+ or CD8+ T cells sorted from blood, collected in a trial of the OX40 agonist ivuxolimab. All receptors derive from an adult with an advanced solid tumor such as melanoma, head and neck, liver or kidney cancer.

V is TRBV6-1 and J is TRBJ2-2; possible D gene TRBD1, 6 bases. CDR1 is MNHNS and CDR2 is SASEGT in the germline V gene. The CDR3 length is 14 residues. Deletions cut 4 bases from V and 7 bases from J, with 13 bases between. CDR3 loop: CASSGTVEGGELFF. The CDR3, as DNA: TGTGCCAGCAGTGGGACAGTCGAGGGCGGGGAGCTGTTTTTT.

The rearrangement uses TRBV27 and TRBJ1-2, with D possibly matching TRBD1 (5 bases). V shed 2 bases and J shed 4 bases, with 8 bases lying between them. The germline V gene has CDR1 MNHEY and CDR2 SMNVEV (reference sequence). The length of the CDR3 is 13 residues. The CDR3 loop reads CASSLGTSYGYTF. The CDR3 DNA follows: TGTGCCAGCAGTTTAGGGACCTCCTATGGCTACACCTTC.

The V gene is TRBV5-6, the J gene TRBJ1-6; 8 bases are shared with TRBD1. CDR1 is SGHDT and CDR2 is YYEEEE in the germline V gene. The V gene end was trimmed by 0 bases and the J gene end by 2 bases; junction bases not matched to a gene: 7. The CDR3 contains 18 residues. As DNA, the CDR3 is TGTGCCAGCAGCTTGGCCGGACAGGGAAGGCCCTATAATTCACCCCTCCACTTT. This encodes CASSLAGQGRPYNSPLHF.

This chain joins TRBV9 and TRBJ1-1; a weak D match, TRBD1 (6 bases). Germline lookup yields CDR1 SGDLS and CDR2 YYNGEE. V was shortened by 3 bases and J by 8 bases, with 14 bases between the two germline ends. CDR3 length: 13 residues. The CDR3, as DNA: TGTGCCAGCAGCGCCGAAACCGGGACAGAAGCTTTCTTT. As protein: CASSAETGTEAFF.

The chain carries TRBV5-1 and TRBJ1-6, with 7 bases identical to TRBD1. Trimming at V came to 3 bases and at J to 5 bases, leaving 2 bases not matched to a gene. CDR1 SGHRS and CDR2 YFSETQ come from the germline V gene. The CDR3 has 14 residues. Here the CDR3 reads CASSSGQDNSPLHF. CDR3 bases: TGCGCCAGCAGCTCCGGACAGGATAATTCACCCCTCCACTTT.

The chain uses TRBV28 and TRBJ2-1; 11 bases line up with TRBD1. The CDR3 runs 15 residues. The V and J ends lost 5 bases and 7 bases, in that order; junction bases with no gene match: 7. CDR1 is MDHEN, CDR2 SYDVKM, per germline. The CDR3 here is CASSPPGQGANEQFF. CDR3 nucleotides: TGTGCCAGCAGTCCACCCGGACAGGGGGCTAATGAGCAGTTCTTC.

The rearrangement uses TRBV9 and TRBJ2-1; a weak D match, TRBD2 (6 bases). Between the trimmed V and J ends, which lost 3 bases and 5 bases, there was a span of 12 bases. This CDR3 spans 14 amino acids. The V gene's germline CDR1 is SGDLS and CDR2 YYNGEE. The CDR3 sequence: CASSAAGGDNEQFF. Here the CDR3 DNA reads TGTGCCAGCAGCGCCGCCGGGGGAGACAATGAGCAGTTCTTC.

The chain recombines TRBV28 with TRBJ2-1; D is perhaps TRBD1 (6 bases). The CDR3 is 15 residues long. The germline CDR1 and CDR2 sequences are MDHEN and SYDVKM. Between the trimmed V and J ends, which lost 4 bases and 3 bases, there was a span of 13 bases. The CDR3 sequence: CASSSYRVGYNEQFF. As DNA, the CDR3 is TGTGCCAGCAGTTCTTACAGGGTGGGCTACAATGAGCAGTTCTTC.

The J gene is TRBJ2-7, the V gene TRBV7-8; TRBD2 aligns across 9 bases. The CDR3 spans 15 residues. V lost 2 bases, J lost 5 bases, and 7 bases stayed unmatched. From germline, CDR1 is SGHVS and CDR2 FQNEAQ. Written as DNA, the CDR3 is TGTGCCAGCAGCTTATTTGCGGGAGGGCCCGACGAGCAGTACTTC. Protein product: CASSLFAGGPDEQYF.

This clone was picked up a small number of times. CDR3 residues: CAISGDSSYEQYF. The CDR3 region has the DNA TGTGCCATCAGTGGGGACAGCTCCTACGAGCAGTACTTC. The rearrangement links TRBV10-3 to TRBJ2-7; the match to TRBD1 covers 7 bases. The germline V gene encodes CDR1 ENHRY and CDR2 SYGVKD. V lost 4 bases to trimming and J lost 0 bases; unmatched junction nucleotides: 0. This CDR3 contains 13 residues.

The V call is TRBV21-1, the J call TRBJ2-7; the table's D call of TRBD2 was not tested on the DNA. TRBV21-1 is given as a pseudogene. The CDR3 sequence is 13 residues long. This chain's CDR3 is CASRGRENYEQYF. The CDR3 DNA is TGTGCCAGCAGGGGGAGGGAAAACTACGAGCAGTACTTC.

The CDR3 is CAWSVGAGETQYF. CDR3 coding DNA: TGTGCCTGGAGTGTGGGGGCTGGGGAGACCCAGTACTTC. The chain combines TRBV30 with TRBJ2-5; maybe TRBD1 (6 bases). The germline CDR1 and CDR2 sequences are GTSNPN and SVGIG (reference sequence). V shed 0 bases and J shed 5 bases, with 10 bases lying between them. The CDR3 extends over 13 amino acids.

The chain recombines TRBV7-3 with TRBJ2-1; TRBD2 aligns across 11 bases. CDR3 length: 18 amino acids. The germline CDR1 and CDR2 sequences are SGHTA and FQGTGA. Trimming at V came to 6 bases and at J to 2 bases, leaving 12 bases not matched to a gene. DNA of the CDR3: TGTGCCAGCAGTTCGATAGCGGGGGGGCCTCGGGCCTACAATGAGCAGTTCTTC. This translates into CASSSIAGGPRAYNEQFF.

DNA of the CDR3: TGTGCCAGCAGCTTAGTTGGCGGGACGAACTACAATGAGCAGTTCTTC. Encoded protein: CASSLVGGTNYNEQFF. This sequence joins TRBV7-2 and TRBJ2-1, with D perhaps TRBD2 (6 bases). Per germline, CDR1 SGHTA and CDR2 FQGNSA. The CDR3 covers 16 residues. Trimming removed 1 base at V and 3 bases at J, with 13 bases between.

This clone was seen only a few times. This sequence joins TRBV4-3 and TRBJ2-3; 8 nucleotides match TRBD2. Germline V CDR1 and CDR2: LGHNA, YSLEER. CDR3 length: 15 residues. V shed 0 bases, J shed 5 bases, and the junction held 4 bases outside the gene matches. The CDR3 nucleotides are TGCGCCAGCAGCCAAGAACCAGCGGGGGTAGATACGCAGTATTTT. Encoded protein: CASSQEPAGVDTQYF.

The rearrangement links TRBV29-1 to TRBJ1-1, with D unresolved. This CDR3 is built from 13 residues. Trimming shortened V by 4 bases and J by 5 bases, and 14 bases separated the two germline ends. In germline, CDR1 is SQVTM, CDR2 ANQGSEA. CDR3 coding DNA: TGCAGCGTTGTGACCGGGAGGGTTACTGAAGCTTTCTTT. Its protein is CSVVTGRVTEAFF.

V and J are TRBV7-9 and TRBJ2-5; D ambiguous. CDR3 size: 12 residues. The germline V and J ends were trimmed by 0 bases and 9 bases, with 8 bases remaining between them. Germline assignment: CDR1 SEHNR and CDR2 FQNEAQ (reference sequence). CDR3 in amino acids: CASSLAGTAQYF. The DNA of the CDR3 is TGTGCCAGCAGCTTAGCCGGCACGGCCCAGTACTTC.

This sequence joins TRBV4-2 and TRBJ1-3, with a weak D call TRBD1 (6 bases). Trimming cost V 4 bases and J 0 bases, with 10 bases left between them. The CDR3 is made up of 15 amino acids. Looked up from germline, CDR1 is LGHNA and CDR2 is YNFKEQ. The CDR3 DNA reads TGTGCCAGCAGCCCAGGGGACTACTCTGGAAACACCATATATTTT. It yields the protein CASSPGDYSGNTIYF.

This rearrangement joins TRBV5-4 to TRBJ2-2; D not resolved. The CDR3 is 15 residues long. V lost 0 bases, J lost 0 bases, and 6 bases lay in between. Germline assignment: CDR1 SGHNT and CDR2 YYREEE (reference sequence). CDR3 loop: CASSLGSSNTGELFF. The CDR3 DNA reads TGTGCCAGCAGCTTGGGAAGCTCGAACACCGGGGAGCTGTTTTTT.

In this sample, this clone turned up once. The chain is built from TRBV4-3 and TRBJ2-7; 10 nucleotides match TRBD1. CDR1 LGHNA and CDR2 YSLEER come from the germline V gene. CDR3 length equals 15 residues. Trimming took 3 bases from V and 2 from J; bases not matched to a gene: 4. The CDR3, as DNA: TGCGCCAGCAGCCATTCCGGGACAGGGGCCTACGAGCAGTACTTC. It is translated as CASSHSGTGAYEQYF.

The chain employs TRBV2 and TRBJ2-7; a possible D gene is TRBD1 (7 bases). The CDR3 totals 14 residues. Germline CDR1 SNHLY, CDR2 FYNNEI. V was shortened by 3 bases and J by 2 bases, with 11 bases between the two germline ends. The CDR3 is CASSDPGGTYEQYF. CDR3 nucleotides: TGTGCCAGCAGTGATCCAGGGGGGACCTACGAGCAGTACTTC. Complete variable domain (other parts from reference TRBV2 and TRBJ2-7): EPEVTQTPSHQVTQMGQEVILRCVPISNHLYFYWYRQILGQKVEFLVSFYNNEISEKSEIFDDQFSVERPDGSNFTLKIRSTKLEDSAMYFCASSDPGGTYEQYFGPGTRLTVT.

The chain has TRBV6-5 and TRBJ2-1, with D unresolved. Germline lookup yields CDR1 MNHEY and CDR2 SVGAGI. The CDR3 extends over 14 amino acids. With 4 bases removed from V and 5 bases from J, the gap between germline ends came to 12 bases. The CDR3: CASSWSKRDNEQFF. Here the CDR3 DNA reads TGTGCCAGCAGTTGGAGTAAAAGGGACAATGAGCAGTTCTTC.

The rearrangement uses TRBV11-2 and TRBJ2-7; 7 bases fit TRBD2. This CDR3 region has 15 residues. With V trimmed by 6 bases and J by 3 bases, 11 bases remained unmatched. Germline values: CDR1 SGHAT, CDR2 FQNNGV. For the CDR3, the DNA is TGTGCCAGCAGGCCGCCTAGCGGCGAAGGCTACGAGCAGTACTTC. This encodes CASRPPSGEGYEQYF. The complete variable domain, with remaining parts taken from reference TRBV11-2 and TRBJ2-7, reads EAGVAQSPRYKIIEKRQSVAFWCNPISGHATLYWYQQILGQGPKLLIQFQNNGVVDDSQLPKDRFSAERLKGVDSTLKIQPAKLEDSAVYLCASRPPSGEGYEQYFGPGTRLTVT.

This clone was seen a handful of times. This chain links TRBV9 with TRBJ2-3; unclear D gene. From germline, CDR1 is SGDLS and CDR2 YYNGEE. Trimming cost V 0 bases and J 4 bases, with 3 bases left between them. CDR3 length: 12 residues. CDR3 residues: CASSVESDTQYF. The DNA for the CDR3 is TGTGCCAGCAGCGTAGAATCAGATACGCAGTATTTT.

The chain employs TRBV5-6 and TRBJ1-2, with D unresolved. The CDR3 spans 11 residues. Germline V CDR1 and CDR2: SGHDT, YYEEEE. V was clipped by 0 bases and J by 8 bases, with 5 bases between them. The CDR3 loop reads CASSLAGGYTF. CDR3 nucleotides: TGTGCCAGCAGCTTGGCCGGGGGCTACACCTTC.

The table lists this clone with a count of one. The chain recombines TRBV6-1 with TRBJ2-7; tentative D call: TRBD1 (5 bases). V lost 1 base to trimming and J lost 0 bases, with 7 bases between them. The CDR3 has 14 residues. Germline V gene data show CDR1 as MNHNS and CDR2 as SASEGT. This CDR3 reads CASSEGGGSYEQYF. In DNA, the CDR3 is TGTGCCAGCAGTGAAGGGGGCGGCTCCTACGAGCAGTACTTC.

This chain links TRBV13 with TRBJ2-7; D is undetermined. There are 11 residues in the CDR3. V was cut by 4 bases and J by 6 bases, with 7 bases left in between. Germline loops: CDR1 PRHDT, CDR2 FYEKMQ (reference sequence). DNA of the CDR3: TGTGCCAGCAGCTCACCGCGCGAGCAGTACTTC. Protein product: CASSSPREQYF.

The rearrangement links TRBV7-6 to TRBJ2-7, with D maybe TRBD1 (7 bases). V was pared by 1 base and J by 0 bases, with 13 bases between. The CDR3 extends over 16 amino acids. In germline, CDR1 is SGHVS, CDR2 FNYEAQ. Here the CDR3 DNA reads TGTGCCAGCAGCTTAGGCGGGACAGAAGCCTCCTACGAGCAGTACTTC. The encoded protein is CASSLGGTEASYEQYF.

V is TRBV27 and J is TRBJ1-5, with TRBD1 identical over 8 bases. Germline V gene lookup returns CDR1 MNHEY and CDR2 SMNVEV (reference sequence). V shed 4 bases, J shed 7 bases, and the junction held 18 bases outside the gene matches. This CDR3 contains 18 residues. CDR3 sequence: CASSSLTPKQGGPQPQHF. The CDR3 region has the DNA TGTGCCAGCAGTTCACTCACCCCTAAACAGGGGGGACCCCAGCCCCAGCATTTT.